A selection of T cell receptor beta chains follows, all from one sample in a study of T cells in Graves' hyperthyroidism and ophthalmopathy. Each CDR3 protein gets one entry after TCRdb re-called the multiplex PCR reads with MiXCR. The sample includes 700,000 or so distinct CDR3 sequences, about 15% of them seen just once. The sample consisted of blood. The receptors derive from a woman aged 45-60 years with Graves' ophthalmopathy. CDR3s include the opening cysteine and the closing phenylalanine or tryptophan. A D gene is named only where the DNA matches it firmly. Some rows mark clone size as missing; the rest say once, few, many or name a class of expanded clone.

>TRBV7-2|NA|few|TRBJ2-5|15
CASSWGGGSSETQYF
TGTGCCAGCAGCTGGGGGGGCGGGAGTAGTGAGACCCAGTACTTC
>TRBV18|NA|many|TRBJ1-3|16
CASSQVVRRAGNTIYF
TGTGCCAGCTCACAGGTGGTTCGCAGGGCTGGAAACACCATATATTTT
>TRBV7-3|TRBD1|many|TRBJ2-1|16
CASSLFPGQGNNEQFF
TGTGCCAGCAGCTTATTCCCGGGACAGGGGAACAATGAGCAGTTCTTC
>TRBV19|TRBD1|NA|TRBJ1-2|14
CASRTGPPNYGYTF
TGTGCCAGCCGGACAGGGCCCCCTAACTATGGCTACACCTTC
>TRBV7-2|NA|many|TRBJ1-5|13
CASSLTVEQPQHF
TGTGCCAGCAGCTTGACAGTTGAACAGCCCCAGCATTTT
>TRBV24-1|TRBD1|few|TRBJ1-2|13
CATSDRTGLGYTF
TGTGCCACCAGTGACCGGACAGGGCTAGGCTACACCTTC
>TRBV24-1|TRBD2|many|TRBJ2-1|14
CATSDPWGGSEQFF
TGTGCCACCAGTGATCCCTGGGGAGGGAGTGAGCAGTTCTTC
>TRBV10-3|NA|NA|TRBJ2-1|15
CAISESKRPGNEQFF
TGTGCCATCAGTGAGTCGAAACGCCCGGGGAATGAGCAGTTCTTC
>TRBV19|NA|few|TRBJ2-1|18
CASSIGTGTYVSYNEQFF
TGTGCCAGTAGTATTGGGACCGGGACATATGTCTCCTACAATGAGCAGTTCTTC
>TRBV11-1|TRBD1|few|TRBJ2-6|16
CASRRTGGTGANVLTF
TGTGCCAGCAGACGTACAGGGGGAACTGGGGCCAACGTCCTGACTTTC
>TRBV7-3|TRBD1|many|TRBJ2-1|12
CASSPNRGEQFF
TGTGCCAGCAGCCCCAACAGGGGTGAGCAGTTCTTC
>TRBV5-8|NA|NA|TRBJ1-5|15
CASSLGRITNQPQHF
TGTGCCAGCAGCTTGGGACGGATTACCAATCAGCCCCAGCATTTT
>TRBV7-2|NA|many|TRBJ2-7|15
CASSQALGRSYEQYF
TGTGCCAGCAGCCAAGCCTTAGGGAGGTCCTACGAGCAGTACTTC
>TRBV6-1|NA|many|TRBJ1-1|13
CASSKFDNTEAFF
TGTGCCAGCAGCAAGTTTGATAACACTGAAGCTTTCTTT
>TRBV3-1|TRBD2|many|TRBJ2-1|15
CASSQLAGGYNEQFF
TGTGCCAGCAGCCAACTAGCGGGAGGCTACAATGAGCAGTTCTTC
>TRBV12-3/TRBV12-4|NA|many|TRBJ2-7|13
CASKQTGEGEQYF
TGTGCCAGCAAGCAGACGGGAGAGGGGGAGCAGTACTTC
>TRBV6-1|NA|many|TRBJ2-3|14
CATSKRRSTDTQYF
TGTGCCACCTCGAAACGGCGTAGCACAGATACGCAGTATTTT
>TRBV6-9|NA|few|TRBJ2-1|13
CASSYRSTGEQFF
TGTGCCAGCAGTTACCGATCAACGGGTGAGCAGTTCTTC
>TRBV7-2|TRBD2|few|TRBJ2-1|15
CASSFSSFLAGVLFF
TGTGCCAGCAGCTTCTCCTCGTTCCTAGCGGGAGTACTGTTCTTC
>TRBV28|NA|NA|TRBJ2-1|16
CASSSLGPSSYNEQFF
TGTGCCAGCAGTTCACTCGGCCCTAGCTCCTACAATGAGCAGTTCTTC
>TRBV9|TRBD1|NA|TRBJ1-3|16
CASSPGQGRLGNTIYF
TGTGCCAGCAGCCCCGGACAGGGGAGGCTTGGAAACACCATATATTTT
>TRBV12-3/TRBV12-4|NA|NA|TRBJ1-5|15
CASSFGQGGFQPQHF
TGTGCCAGCAGTTTTGGCCAGGGAGGATTCCAGCCCCAGCATTTT
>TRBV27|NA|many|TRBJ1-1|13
CASSLSRNTEAFF
TGTGCCAGCAGCTTATCCAGGAACACTGAAGCTTTCTTT
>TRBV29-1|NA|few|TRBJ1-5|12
CSVGEGNQPQHF
TGCAGCGTTGGAGAGGGGAATCAGCCCCAGCATTTT
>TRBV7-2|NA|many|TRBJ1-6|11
CASSSNSPLHF
TGTGCCAGCAGCTCAAATTCACCCCTCCACTTT
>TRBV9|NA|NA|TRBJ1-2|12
CASSGWGDGYTF
TGTGCCAGCAGCGGATGGGGCGATGGCTACACCTTC
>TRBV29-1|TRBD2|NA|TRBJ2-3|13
CSVTPAGADTQYF
TGCAGCGTTACACCAGCGGGAGCAGATACGCAGTATTTT
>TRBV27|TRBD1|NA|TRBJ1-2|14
CASSFRGQGYGYTF
TGTGCCAGCAGTTTCAGGGGACAGGGCTATGGCTACACCTTC
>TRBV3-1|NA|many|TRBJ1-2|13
CASSQASDYGYTF
TGTGCCAGCAGCCAAGCCTCAGACTATGGCTACACCTTC
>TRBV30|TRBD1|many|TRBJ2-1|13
CAWTGTDNNEQFF
TGTGCCTGGACCGGGACAGATAACAATGAGCAGTTCTTC
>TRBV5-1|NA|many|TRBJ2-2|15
CASSTTGPRTGELFF
TGCGCCAGCAGTACGACAGGACCAAGGACCGGGGAGCTGTTTTTT
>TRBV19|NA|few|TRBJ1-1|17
CASSQSLMAGSNTEAFF
TGTGCCAGTAGTCAATCCCTTATGGCAGGATCGAACACTGAAGCTTTCTTT
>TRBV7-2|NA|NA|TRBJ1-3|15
CASSRGGASGNTTYF
TGTGCCAGCAGCCGCGGGGGGGCTTCTGGAAACACCACATATTTT
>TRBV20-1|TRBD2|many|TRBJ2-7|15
CSASGASGRVGEQYF
TGCAGTGCCAGTGGGGCTAGCGGGAGGGTTGGCGAGCAGTACTTC
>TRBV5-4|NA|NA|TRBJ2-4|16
CASSSTGNIAKNIQYF
TGTGCCAGCAGCTCAACAGGGAATATAGCCAAAAACATTCAGTACTTC
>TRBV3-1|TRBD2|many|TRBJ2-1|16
CASSHLAGGTYNEQFF
TGTGCCAGCAGCCACCTAGCGGGAGGAACCTACAATGAGCAGTTCTTC
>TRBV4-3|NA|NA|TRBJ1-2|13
CASSQDRGVGYTF
TGCGCCAGCAGCCAAGATAGAGGGGTCGGCTACACCTTC
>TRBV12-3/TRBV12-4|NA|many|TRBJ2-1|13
CASSSLSFNEQFF
TGTGCCAGCAGTTCCCTTAGTTTCAATGAGCAGTTCTTC
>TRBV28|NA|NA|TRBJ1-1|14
CASSPRAGVTEAFF
TGTGCCAGCAGCCCAAGGGCTGGGGTTACTGAAGCTTTCTTT
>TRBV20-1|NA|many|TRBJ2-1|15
CSARDRLKSYNEQFF
TGCAGTGCTAGAGACCGACTAAAATCATACAATGAGCAGTTCTTC
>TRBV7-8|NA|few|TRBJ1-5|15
CASSLAGPRSRPQHF
TGTGCCAGCAGCTTAGCGGGGCCCCGCAGTCGGCCCCAGCATTTT
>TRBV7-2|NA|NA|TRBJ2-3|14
CASSLGRTGDTQYF
TGTGCCAGCAGCTTAGGCAGAACCGGGGATACGCAGTATTTT
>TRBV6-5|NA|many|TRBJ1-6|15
CASSYSSSYNSPLHF
TGTGCCAGCAGTTACTCAAGCTCCTATAATTCACCCCTCCACTTT
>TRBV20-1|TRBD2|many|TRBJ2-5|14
CSARDVSGRETQYF
TGCAGTGCTAGAGACGTTAGCGGGAGGGAGACCCAGTACTTC
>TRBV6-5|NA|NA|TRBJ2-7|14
CASSYSIGGIEQYF
TGTGCCAGCAGTTACTCGATCGGTGGGATCGAGCAGTACTTC
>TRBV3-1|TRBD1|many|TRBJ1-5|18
CASSKDRGAGYSNQPQHF
TGTGCCAGCAGCAAGGACAGGGGGGCGGGGTATAGCAATCAGCCCCAGCATTTT
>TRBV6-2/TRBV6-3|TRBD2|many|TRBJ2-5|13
CASSPGLAETQYF
TGTGCCAGCAGCCCGGGACTAGCGGAGACCCAGTACTTC
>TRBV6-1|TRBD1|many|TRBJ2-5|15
CASSAGQARQETQYF
TGTGCCAGCAGCGCGGGACAGGCCAGACAAGAGACCCAGTACTTC
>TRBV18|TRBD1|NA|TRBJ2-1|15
CASSPPGTGIYEQFF
TGTGCCAGCTCACCGCCCGGGACAGGGATTTATGAGCAGTTCTTC
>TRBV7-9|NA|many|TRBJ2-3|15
CASSPKLAYTDTQYF
TGTGCCAGCAGTCCCAAACTAGCTTACACAGATACGCAGTATTTT
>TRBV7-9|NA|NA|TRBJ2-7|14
CASSLPGRSYGQYF
TGTGCCAGCAGCTTACCCGGCAGATCCTACGGGCAGTACTTC
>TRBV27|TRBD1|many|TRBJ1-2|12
CASGRTGDGYTF
TGTGCCAGCGGAAGGACAGGGGATGGCTACACCTTC
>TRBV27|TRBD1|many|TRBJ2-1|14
CASNTRQGYNEQFF
TGTGCCAGCAACACTAGACAGGGCTACAATGAGCAGTTCTTC
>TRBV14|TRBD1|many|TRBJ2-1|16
CASSQHRDREYNEQFF
TGTGCCAGCAGCCAACACCGGGACAGGGAGTACAATGAGCAGTTCTTC
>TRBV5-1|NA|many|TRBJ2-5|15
CASSLEVGDRETQYF
TGCGCCAGCAGCTTGGAAGTGGGAGACCGGGAGACCCAGTACTTC
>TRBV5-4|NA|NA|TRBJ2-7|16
CASSRAGPERLGEQYF
TGTGCCAGCAGCCGGGCAGGGCCGGAACGTTTGGGCGAGCAGTACTTC
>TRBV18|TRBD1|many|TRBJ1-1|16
CASSPGQGRRYTEAFF
TGTGCCAGCTCACCGGGACAGGGGAGGCGGTACACTGAAGCTTTCTTT
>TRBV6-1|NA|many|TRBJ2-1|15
CASSARGVGGNEQFF
TGTGCCAGCAGTGCCCGCGGGGTAGGGGGCAATGAGCAGTTCTTC